This T cell receptor (beta chain) was profiled in a study of T cell clonotyping in hematopoietic cell transplantation. Study results and limitations: At the given depth, recipient repertoires were over 97% de novo clonotypes.

On this clone: Its antigen is still unknown.

Profiled with immunoSEQ multiplex PCR; TCRdb holds only in-frame clones, not every one. The table records under 20,000 clones, roughly 80% of them present only once. Time point reported: recipient sample about 28 days before transplant, after cytoreduction. This clonotype was sampled from a man aged 60 to 75 with acute myeloid leukemia. Some clones in this sample may be carry-over from other donors' samples. Sequenced here: peripheral blood mononuclear cells, sampled before stem cell transplant.

The CDR3 sequence is CASSVSPDRVNSPLHF. The CDR3 DNA follows: TGTGCCAGCAGCGTTTCCCCGGACAGGGTAAATTCACCCCTCCACTTT. The chain recombines TRBV9 with TRBJ1-6; 8 nucleotides align to TRBD1. The CDR3 runs 16 residues. Per the germline V gene, CDR1 is SGDLS and CDR2 is YYNGEE. Trimming took 2 bases from V and 7 from J; bases not matched to a gene: 8.